Each of the 25 T cell receptor beta chains below was sequenced from the same sample in a study of T cells in narcolepsy. Some clones are missing from TCRdb's copy, which holds only in-frame ones; the method was immunoSEQ multiplex PCR. The repertoire includes about 25,000 clones, roughly 81% of them detected once, and about 1.3% sits in the top ten. The sequencing sample was made of CD45RA- memory CD4+ T cells from PBMCs. These receptors all come from a human donor with narcolepsy.

The V call is TRBV7-8, the J call TRBJ2-7; the D call may be TRBD1 or TRBD2 (5 bases each). Germline CDR1 is SGHVS and CDR2 is FQNEAQ. This CDR3 spans 16 amino acids. Between the trimmed V and J ends, which lost 0 bases and 5 bases, there was a span of 17 bases. CDR3 in amino acids: CASSLARGVVENEQYF. CDR3 DNA: TGTGCCAGCAGCTTAGCGAGGGGAGTAGTGGAGAACGAGCAGTACTTC.

This rearrangement joins TRBV19 to TRBJ1-1; no definite D call. Germline assignment: CDR1 LNHDA and CDR2 SQIVND (reference sequence). The germline V and J ends were trimmed by 1 base and 4 bases, with 13 bases remaining between them. The CDR3 sequence is 15 residues long. CDR3 loop: CASSIVSGSTTEAFF. The CDR3 DNA sequence: TGTGCCAGTAGTATAGTAAGTGGCAGCACCACTGAAGCTTTCTTT. Looking up the rest from reference TRBV19 and TRBJ1-1 gives the full variable domain: DGGITQSPKYLFRKEGQNVTLSCEQNLNHDAMYWYRQDPGQGLRLIYYSQIVNDFQKGDIAEGYSVSREKKESFPLTVTSAQKNPTAFYLCASSIVSGSTTEAFFGQGTRLTVV.

V is TRBV7-2 and J is TRBJ2-1; D is unresolved. V lost 4 bases and J 7 bases, leaving 17 bases between the germline ends. The CDR3 has 15 residues. Germline CDR1 and CDR2: SGHTA and FQGNSA. The CDR3 spells CASSSSPRALNEQFF. Written as DNA, the CDR3 is TGTGCCAGCAGCTCCTCACCTAGGGCTTTAAATGAGCAGTTCTTC.

This chain joins TRBV5-1 and TRBJ1-1; weak D call: TRBD1 (5 bases). Germline V gene sequence: CDR1 SGHRS, CDR2 YFSETQ. The CDR3 has 14 amino acids. The V and J ends lost 4 bases and 5 bases respectively, with 15 bases between them. In DNA, the CDR3 is TGCGCCAGCAGCGCAATCGGGGGTGGAACTGAAGCTTTCTTT. Its translation is CASSAIGGGTEAFF.

The rearrangement joins TRBV6-5 to TRBJ1-1, with D unclear. In germline, CDR1 is MNHEY, CDR2 SVGAGI. This CDR3 has 13 amino acids. The V and J ends lost 6 bases and 0 bases respectively, with 8 bases between them. The CDR3 DNA reads TGTGCCAGCAGAGAGGAATTGAACACTGAAGCTTTCTTT. It translates to CASREELNTEAFF.

The CDR3 reads CASSSVSYNSPLHF. As DNA, the CDR3 is TGTGCCAGCAGCTCAGTCTCCTATAATTCACCCCTCCACTTT. The chain combines TRBV7-2 with TRBJ1-6; no reliable D call. The germline gives CDR1 SGHTA, CDR2 FQGNSA. There are 14 residues in the CDR3. The V and J ends lost 4 bases and 0 bases respectively, with 4 bases between them. Together with reference TRBV7-2 and TRBJ1-6, the CDR3 gives the full variable domain: GAGVSQSPSNKVTEKGKDVELRCDPISGHTALYWYRQSLGQGLEFLIYFQGNSAPDKSGLPSDRFSAERTGGSVSTLTIQRTQQEDSAVYLCASSSVSYNSPLHFGNGTRLTVT.

The rearrangement joins TRBV6-1 to TRBJ1-1; D gene ambiguous. The CDR3 covers 13 residues. Germline values: CDR1 MNHNS, CDR2 SASEGT. V was shortened by 5 bases and J by 3 bases, with 10 bases between the two germline ends. The CDR3 DNA follows: TGTGCCAGCAGTTATGGGCGAGACACTGAAGCTTTCTTT. Translated, it gives CASSYGRDTEAFF.

The rearrangement uses TRBV9 and TRBJ1-2; possible D gene TRBD1, 6 bases. Germline V CDR1 and CDR2: SGDLS, YYNGEE. V was pared by 0 bases and J by 4 bases, with 13 bases between. The CDR3 extends over 15 amino acids. The CDR3 DNA sequence: TGTGCCAGCAGCGTAGGGACAGCCTCTTTCTATGGCTACACCTTC. Protein product: CASSVGTASFYGYTF.

The rearrangement links TRBV27 to TRBJ2-1; possibly TRBD2 for D (5 bases). Germline V gene data show CDR1 as MNHEY and CDR2 as SMNVEV (reference sequence). Trimming removed 5 bases at V and 8 bases at J, with 13 bases between. The length of the CDR3 is 13 residues. DNA for the CDR3: TGTGCCAGCAGTCCCCGGACTCGTGATGAGCAGTTCTTC. It codes for CASSPRTRDEQFF.

V gene TRBV28 combines with J gene TRBJ1-1, with 9 bases matching TRBD1. The V segment lost 6 bases and the J segment 6 bases; nucleotides outside the gene matches: 5. The CDR3 is made up of 13 amino acids. The V gene's germline CDR1 is MDHEN and CDR2 SYDVKM. The CDR3 is CASSLGQGSEAFF. In nucleotides, the CDR3 is TGTGCCAGCAGCTTGGGACAGGGTTCTGAAGCTTTCTTT. The full variable domain, completed using reference TRBV28 and TRBJ1-1, is DVKVTQSSRYLVKRTGEKVFLECVQDMDHENMFWYRQDPGLGLRLIYFSYDVKMKEKGDIPEGYSVSREKKERFSLILESASTNQTSMYLCASSLGQGSEAFFGQGTRLTVV.

The chain employs TRBV7-2 and TRBJ1-5; maybe TRBD1 (5 bases). Trimming stripped 5 bases from V and 6 bases from J, with 17 bases between. Germline CDR1 reads SGHTA; CDR2 reads FQGNSA. CDR3 size: 15 residues. The DNA for the CDR3 is TGTGCCAGCAGCGCAAACGACGGGGGTGGTCAGCCCCAGCATTTT. It yields the protein CASSANDGGGQPQHF.

This chain connects TRBV19 to TRBJ2-5; 7 nucleotides agree with TRBD1. Unmatched junction bases numbered 3, after V lost 3 bases and J lost 2 bases. CDR3 length: 14 residues. Per the germline V gene, CDR1 is LNHDA and CDR2 is SQIVND (reference sequence). DNA of the CDR3: TGTGCCAGTAGTATGTGGGGACAGCAAGAGACCCAGTACTTC. It is translated as CASSMWGQQETQYF.

This chain links TRBV4-3 with TRBJ1-4; D call uncertain. Trimming took off 0 bases at V and 8 bases at J, with 4 bases between the two ends. Germline V gene lookup returns CDR1 LGHNA and CDR2 YSLEER. CDR3 length equals 12 residues. CDR3 residues: CASSQEREKLFF. CDR3 nucleotides: TGCGCCAGCAGCCAAGAGAGGGAAAAACTGTTTTTT.

The chain joins TRBV7-9 to TRBJ2-1, with 13 bases matching TRBD2. The trim removed 5 bases at V and 7 bases at J, leaving 17 bases unmatched. Germline-derived CDR1 and CDR2 are SEHNR and FQNEAQ (reference sequence). CDR3 length equals 19 residues. The CDR3 spells CASSPRTGVLAGGPNEQFF. CDR3 sequence (DNA): TGTGCCAGCAGCCCGAGGACAGGCGTACTAGCGGGAGGGCCGAATGAGCAGTTCTTC.

This chain joins TRBV25-1 and TRBJ2-3; D not certain. The length of the CDR3 is 13 residues. Between the trimmed V and J ends, which lost 5 bases and 6 bases, there was a span of 12 bases. The germline CDR1 and CDR2 sequences are MGHDK and SYGVNS. In DNA, the CDR3 is TGTGCCAGCAGTACACTACGAAGTGATACGCAGTATTTT. It translates to CASSTLRSDTQYF.

The CDR3 spells CASSLQVENYGYTF. The CDR3 DNA follows: TGCGCCAGCAGCTTGCAGGTGGAGAACTATGGCTACACCTTC. This chain joins TRBV5-1 and TRBJ1-2; D is undetermined. Per germline, CDR1 SGHRS and CDR2 YFSETQ. This CDR3 has 14 amino acids. Trimming took 1 base from V and 2 from J, leaving 9 bases between them.

This chain uses TRBV10-2 with TRBJ1-1, with 7 bases aligning to TRBD1. The J segment lost 0 bases and the V segment lost 8 bases, leaving 6 bases of the junction unmatched. Germline V gives CDR1 WSHSY, CDR2 SAAADI. The CDR3 length is 14 residues. For the CDR3, the DNA is TGCGCCAGCGCCGATACAGGGGTGAACACTGAAGCTTTCTTT. This codes for CASADTGVNTEAFF.

The genes are TRBV5-1 and TRBJ2-5, with D perhaps TRBD2 (5 bases). The J call may be incorrect, as the DNA end agrees better with TRBJ2-7. Germline CDR1 is SGHRS and CDR2 is YFSETQ. The CDR3 is made up of 15 amino acids. CDR3: CASSLWWGAAYEQYF. CDR3 in DNA: TGCGCCAGCAGCCTCTGGTGGGGAGCAGCCTACGAGCAGTACTTC.

The J gene is TRBJ2-3, the V gene TRBV28; 10 bases fit TRBD1. The germline gives CDR1 MDHEN, CDR2 SYDVKM. The CDR3 has 15 amino acids. V lost 2 bases to trimming and J lost 6 bases; unmatched junction nucleotides: 5. CDR3 in DNA: TGTGCCAGCAGTTTAACGACAGGGGGCGCCGATACGCAGTATTTT. Its protein product is CASSLTTGGADTQYF.

The count of this clone is one. This chain connects TRBV2 to TRBJ2-5; D gene ambiguous. The J call may be wrong; the DNA end is better matched by TRBJ2-7. The CDR3 has 10 residues. The germline CDR1 and CDR2 sequences are SNHLY and FYNNEI. CDR3 bases: TGTGCCAGCAGTGAGGGCGAGCAGTACTTC. Translating gives CASSEGEQYF.

The CDR3 here is CASSFWSESNQPQHF. The CDR3 DNA reads as TGTGCCAGCAGCTTTTGGTCAGAGAGCAATCAGCCCCAGCATTTT. The chain is built from TRBV5-5 and TRBJ1-5; D ambiguous. V dropped 2 bases and J dropped 1 base, with 10 bases sitting between them. The CDR3 loop spans 15 amino acids. Germline CDR1 reads SGHKS; CDR2 reads YYEKEE (reference sequence).

This sequence joins TRBV5-4 and TRBJ2-2; the D gene could be TRBD1 or TRBD2 (7 bases each). Between the trimmed V and J ends, which lost 7 bases and 6 bases, there was a span of 16 bases. This CDR3 has 14 residues. CDR1 is SGHNT and CDR2 is YYREEE in the germline V gene (reference sequence). The CDR3 DNA sequence: TGTGCCAGCGGCCAGGGGGGGGGTCCCGGGGAGCTGTTTTTT. It yields the protein CASGQGGGPGELFF.

The chain employs TRBV5-1 and TRBJ1-3; TRBD1 is a possible D gene (5 bases). Per germline, CDR1 SGHRS and CDR2 YFSETQ. Trimming removed 0 bases at V and 0 bases at J, with 10 bases between. CDR3 length: 16 amino acids. In nucleotides, the CDR3 is TGCGCCAGCAGCTTGGTTGCAGGGAGCTCTGGAAACACCATATATTTT. This sequence encodes CASSLVAGSSGNTIYF.

V usage is TRBV27 and J usage is TRBJ1-1; TRBD1 agrees at 7 bases. The CDR3 has 16 amino acids. V trimming: 3 bases; J trimming: 7 bases; junction bases outside the gene matches: 14. Per the germline V gene, CDR1 is MNHEY and CDR2 is SMNVEV (reference sequence). The CDR3 loop reads CASSFLTGRFLNEAFF. The CDR3 DNA reads as TGTGCCAGCAGTTTTTTGACAGGGCGTTTTCTCAATGAAGCTTTCTTT.

J is TRBJ1-5 and V is TRBV10-3; TRBD1 is a possible D gene (6 bases). In germline, CDR1 is ENHRY, CDR2 SYGVKD. Trimming pared 2 bases from V and 5 bases from J, leaving 10 bases between. The CDR3 is 14 amino acids. CDR3 nucleotide sequence: TGTGCCATCAGTGAGGGGGGACATCATCAGCCCCAGCATTTT. Protein sequence: CAISEGGHHQPQHF.